These 9 T cell receptor beta chains were all obtained from the same sample, sequenced in a study of blood T cell repertoires in COVID-19. Sequencing was performed with immunoSEQ multiplex PCR; in TCRdb, only in-frame clones are kept and a portion is missing. This table holds about 400,000 clones, roughly 91% found once. The sequencing sample was made of PBMCs or T cells enriched from blood (not recorded which). The receptor set was obtained from a woman aged 25-40 years who had recovered from COVID-19.

The gene calls are TRBV28 and TRBJ2-5; TRBD2 matches 8 bases. Per the germline V gene, CDR1 is MDHEN and CDR2 is SYDVKM. With 3 bases clipped from V and 6 bases from J, the junction kept 9 bases outside the gene matches. CDR3 length equals 15 residues. CDR3 region: CASSFRSIAGQTQYF. The CDR3 DNA sequence: TGTGCCAGCAGTTTTCGATCTATAGCGGGGCAGACCCAGTACTTC.

The gene calls are TRBV5-1 and TRBJ2-2, with 8 bases matching TRBD1. This CDR3 contains 16 residues. Germline loops: CDR1 SGHRS, CDR2 YFSETQ. J gave up 1 base and V 3 bases, and 5 bases lay outside the gene matches. Here the CDR3 reads CASSSGQGLNTGELFF. CDR3 nucleotides: TGCGCCAGCAGCTCAGGACAGGGATTGAACACCGGGGAGCTGTTTTTT. The full variable domain, completed using reference TRBV5-1 and TRBJ2-2, is KAGVTQTPRYLIKTRGQQVTLSCSPISGHRSVSWYQQTPGQGLQFLFEYFSETQRNKGNFPGRFSGRQFSNSRSEMNVSTLELGDSALYLCASSSGQGLNTGELFFGEGSRLTVL.

The chain carries TRBV30 and TRBJ1-4; D not certain. The V gene lost 0 bases and the J gene lost 7 bases, with 9 bases spanning the gap. Germline loops: CDR1 GTSNPN, CDR2 SVGIG (reference sequence). The CDR3 has 13 residues. CDR3 coding DNA: TGTGCCTGGAGTGTCGAGTATAGTGAAAAACTGTTTTTT. This gives the protein CAWSVEYSEKLFF. The complete variable domain, with remaining parts taken from reference TRBV30 and TRBJ1-4, reads SQTIHQWPATLVQPVGSPLSLECTVEGTSNPNLYWYRQAAGRGLQLLFYSVGIGQISSEVPQNLSASRPQDRQFILSSKKLLLSDSGFYLCAWSVEYSEKLFFGSGTQLSVL.

The rearrangement joins TRBV5-1 to TRBJ2-1; D is possibly TRBD2 (6 bases). The CDR3 contains 15 residues. Germline loops: CDR1 SGHRS, CDR2 YFSETQ. The V and J ends lost 2 bases and 6 bases respectively, with 15 bases between them. The CDR3 bases are TGCGCCAGCAGCTTCGGGGGAAATTCGGGCAATGAGCAGTTCTTC. Protein product: CASSFGGNSGNEQFF.

This rearrangement joins TRBV11-2 to TRBJ2-1; weak D call: TRBD2 (5 bases). The CDR3 has 16 residues. The V end lost 0 bases, the J end lost 3 bases, and 12 bases lay between the germline ends. Per the germline V gene, CDR1 is SGHAT and CDR2 is FQNNGV. DNA for the CDR3: TGTGCCAGCAGCTTAGATATCCCACTAGTCTACAATGAGCAGTTCTTC. Translated, it gives CASSLDIPLVYNEQFF.

The CDR3 region is CASSEASIDSFYTGELFF. Here the CDR3 DNA reads TGTGCCAGCAGTGAAGCCTCAATAGACAGTTTCTACACCGGGGAGCTGTTTTTT. This chain uses TRBV6-1 with TRBJ2-2; weak D call: TRBD1 (5 bases). The ends were cut back, 0 bases at V and 3 bases at J, with 17 bases in the middle. Germline V gene data show CDR1 as MNHNS and CDR2 as SASEGT. The CDR3 runs to 18 residues.

The chain combines TRBV6-5 with TRBJ2-7, with D possibly matching TRBD2 (5 bases). The V gene lost 4 bases and the J gene lost 6 bases, with 19 bases spanning the gap. Germline assignment: CDR1 MNHEY and CDR2 SVGAGI. CDR3 length: 15 residues. CDR3 protein: CASSSSSGLAGEQYF. For the CDR3, the DNA is TGTGCCAGCAGTTCCAGCTCGGGGTTGGCGGGCGAGCAGTACTTC.

J is TRBJ1-1 and V is TRBV28; tentative D call: TRBD1 (5 bases). The germline CDR1 and CDR2 sequences are MDHEN and SYDVKM. With 1 base removed from V and 10 bases from J, the gap between germline ends came to 46 bases. This CDR3 contains 24 residues. The CDR3 here is CASSLSGLGGSAVGPDIQVNRAFF. The CDR3 DNA reads as TGTGCCAGCAGTTTATCTGGCCTGGGGGGTTCCGCCGTTGGTCCAGACATACAAGTTAACAGAGCTTTCTTT.

This chain connects TRBV10-3 to TRBJ1-2; D unresolved. Germline assignment: CDR1 ENHRY and CDR2 SYGVKD. This CDR3 has 14 amino acids. Deletions cut 4 bases from V and 4 bases from J, with 13 bases between. The CDR3 region is CAISGWGVGYGYTF. CDR3 nucleotides: TGTGCCATCAGTGGGTGGGGAGTTGGCTATGGCTACACCTTC.